Presented here are 22 T cell receptor beta chains from one specimen sequenced in a study of OX40 agonist ivuxolimab in advanced cancers. Data came from immunoSEQ multiplex PCR; TCRdb stores just in-frame clones and leaves some out. The data contain some 80,000 clones, 84% of them singletons. This material consisted of CD4+ or CD8+ T cells sorted from blood, taken in a trial of the OX40 agonist ivuxolimab. Receptors were obtained from an adult with an advanced solid tumor such as melanoma, head and neck, liver or kidney cancer.

This clone appeared a single time. J is TRBJ2-6 and V is TRBV19, with 12 bases aligning to TRBD1. CDR1 and CDR2 (germline): LNHDA, SQIVND (reference sequence). The CDR3 covers 18 residues. J gave up 2 bases and V 3 bases, and 5 bases lay outside the gene matches. The CDR3: CASSIRGQGAPGANVLTF. As DNA, the CDR3 is TGTGCCAGTAGTATCCGGGGACAGGGGGCGCCTGGGGCCAACGTCCTGACTTTC.

The rearrangement joins TRBV7-9 to TRBJ2-1; weak D call: TRBD1 (5 bases). The CDR3 loop spans 15 amino acids. CDR1 and CDR2 (germline): SEHNR, FQNEAQ (reference sequence). The V end was cut by 3 bases, the J end by 4 bases, with 13 bases between. The CDR3: CASSFQGEFYNEQFF. DNA of the CDR3: TGTGCCAGCAGCTTTCAGGGCGAATTTTACAATGAGCAGTTCTTC.

The chain couples TRBV7-9 to TRBJ2-1, with D hard to call. Germline V lookup: CDR1 SEHNR, CDR2 FQNEAQ (reference sequence). V was trimmed by 1 base and J by 16 bases, leaving 11 bases between them. The CDR3 length is 11 residues. Here the CDR3 reads CASSLDPSPFF. The CDR3 DNA follows: TGTGCCAGCAGCTTAGACCCCTCTCCATTCTTC.

CDR3 loop: CASRTGTGRSNQPQHF. CDR3 bases: TGTGCCAGTAGGACCGGGACGGGAAGGTCTAATCAGCCCCAGCATTTT. The chain couples TRBV19 to TRBJ1-5, with D possibly matching TRBD1 (5 bases). V was pared by 6 bases and J by 4 bases, with 19 bases between. The CDR3 is 16 residues long. Germline V gives CDR1 LNHDA, CDR2 SQIVND (reference sequence).

V usage is TRBV6-1 and J usage is TRBJ2-5; the match to TRBD2 covers 10 bases. This CDR3 is built from 14 residues. The germline V gene encodes CDR1 MNHNS and CDR2 SASEGT. Trimming cost V 4 bases and J 5 bases; bases outside gene matches: 4. CDR3 region: CASSVVAGGETQYF. CDR3 nucleotide sequence: TGTGCCAGCAGTGTGGTAGCGGGAGGTGAGACCCAGTACTTC.

This clone was seen a single time. J is TRBJ1-1 and V is TRBV5-1; no clear D. The germline gives CDR1 SGHRS, CDR2 YFSETQ. With 0 bases removed from V and 2 bases from J, the gap between germline ends came to 11 bases. The CDR3 is 15 residues long. Here the CDR3 DNA reads TGCGCCAGCAGCTTGGGGCCGGGGTCAAACACTGAAGCTTTCTTT. This codes for CASSLGPGSNTEAFF.

V is TRBV27 and J is TRBJ2-6; the D gene is possibly TRBD1 (8 bases). The CDR3 runs to 18 residues. Trimming removed 5 bases from V and 0 bases from J, with 17 bases in between. CDR1 and CDR2 (germline): MNHEY, SMNVEV (reference sequence). CDR3 region: CASSTGGAVGSGANVLTF. For the CDR3, the DNA is TGTGCCAGCAGTACAGGGGGGGCTGTGGGCTCTGGGGCCAACGTCCTGACTTTC.

This chain joins TRBV5-4 and TRBJ1-4; possible D gene TRBD1, 5 bases. The CDR3 contains 17 residues. V was shortened by 4 bases and J by 3 bases, with 19 bases between the two germline ends. Germline loops: CDR1 SGHNT, CDR2 YYREEE (reference sequence). The CDR3 nucleotides are TGTGCCAGCAGCACCCACAAAACCGGGACTGCTAATGAAAAACTGTTTTTT. Translating it yields CASSTHKTGTANEKLFF. Based on the CDR3 plus reference TRBV5-4 and TRBJ1-4, the full variable domain is ETGVTQSPTHLIKTRGQQVTLRCSSQSGHNTVSWYQQALGQGPQFIFQYYREEENGRGNFPPRFSGLQFPNYSSELNVNALELDDSALYLCASSTHKTGTANEKLFFGSGTQLSVL.

The gene calls are TRBV5-4 and TRBJ2-2; unclear D gene. Germline values: CDR1 SGHNT, CDR2 YYREEE (reference sequence). V lost 1 base to trimming and J lost 5 bases, with 12 bases between them. The CDR3 is made up of 15 amino acids. CDR3 in DNA: TGTGCCAGCAGCTTGACTCTAGGTTGGACCGGGGAGCTGTTTTTT. Translated, it gives CASSLTLGWTGELFF.

The chain employs TRBV11-2 and TRBJ2-1; 7 nucleotides align to TRBD1. Trimming removed 3 bases from V and 10 bases from J; junction bases left unmatched: 9. The CDR3 is 14 amino acids. Germline assignment: CDR1 SGHAT and CDR2 FQNNGV. The DNA for the CDR3 is TGTGCCAGCAGCTTCCCCACCGAACAGGGGGAGCAGTTCTTC. Translating gives CASSFPTEQGEQFF. Based on the CDR3 plus reference TRBV11-2 and TRBJ2-1, the full variable domain is EAGVAQSPRYKIIEKRQSVAFWCNPISGHATLYWYQQILGQGPKLLIQFQNNGVVDDSQLPKDRFSAERLKGVDSTLKIQPAKLEDSAVYLCASSFPTEQGEQFFGPGTRLTVL.

The J gene is TRBJ1-3, the V gene TRBV30; D gene uncertain. V was cut by 8 bases and J by 0 bases, with 11 bases left in between. This CDR3 has 13 residues. CDR1 GTSNPN and CDR2 SVGIG come from the germline V gene (reference sequence). This CDR3 reads CAGDISSGNTIYF. DNA of the CDR3: TGTGCCGGTGACATCTCCTCTGGAAACACCATATATTTT.

This chain joins TRBV5-5 and TRBJ1-6; 7 bases are a match to TRBD1. With V trimmed by 3 bases and J by 2 bases, 8 bases remained unmatched. This CDR3 is built from 17 residues. Germline-derived CDR1 and CDR2 are SGHKS and YYEKEE (reference sequence). The CDR3 sequence is CASSSGTVGPYNSPLHF. The DNA for the CDR3 is TGTGCCAGCAGCTCCGGGACAGTTGGACCCTATAATTCACCCCTCCACTTT.

The chain uses TRBV18 and TRBJ1-1; D not certain. Between the trimmed V and J ends, which lost 3 bases and 5 bases, there was a span of 19 bases. Germline CDR1 and CDR2: KGHSH and LQKENI. This CDR3 comprises 16 residues. As DNA, the CDR3 is TGTGCCAGCTCACCCCCCGCGGGCGGTTTGAGGACTGAAGCTTTCTTT. Residues: CASSPPAGGLRTEAFF.

The chain recombines TRBV6-6 with TRBJ1-2, with 8 bases fitting TRBD1. Germline lookup yields CDR1 MNHNY and CDR2 SVGAGI (reference sequence). Trimming cost V 2 bases and J 5 bases; bases outside gene matches: 7. This CDR3 has 15 residues. The CDR3 loop is CASSYEGRGLYGYTF. CDR3 in DNA: TGTGCCAGCAGTTACGAGGGCAGGGGGCTATATGGCTACACCTTC.

J is TRBJ1-2 and V is TRBV5-4; 7 bases agree with TRBD1. The J segment lost 6 bases and the V segment lost 4 bases, leaving 9 bases of the junction unmatched. The length of the CDR3 is 14 residues. The V gene's germline CDR1 is SGHNT and CDR2 YYREEE (reference sequence). CDR3 residues: CASSTPRGQDGYTF. CDR3 bases: TGTGCCAGCAGCACTCCTAGGGGGCAGGATGGCTACACCTTC.

The chain recombines TRBV18 with TRBJ1-5; unclear D gene. Germline assignment: CDR1 KGHSH and CDR2 LQKENI. This CDR3 has 14 residues. Trimming shortened V by 5 bases and J by 5 bases, and 13 bases separated the two germline ends. This CDR3 is CASSMERDYQPQHF. CDR3 sequence (DNA): TGTGCCAGCTCAATGGAAAGGGATTATCAGCCCCAGCATTTT.

The rearrangement links TRBV7-2 to TRBJ1-2; D remains unclear. The ends were cut back, 5 bases at V and 2 bases at J, with 15 bases in the middle. Germline values: CDR1 SGHTA, CDR2 FQGNSA. The CDR3 loop spans 15 amino acids. Written as DNA, the CDR3 is TGTGCCAGCAGCACGCCGGGCCAGCGGAACTATGGCTACACCTTC. Its translation: CASSTPGQRNYGYTF.

The chain carries TRBV5-8 and TRBJ1-2, with 9 bases identical to TRBD1. The length of the CDR3 is 16 residues. With V trimmed by 4 bases and J by 4 bases, 11 bases remained unmatched. Germline V gene lookup returns CDR1 SGHTS and CDR2 YDEGEE. The CDR3 region is CASSPGTGLWVYGYTF. CDR3 bases: TGTGCCAGCAGCCCCGGGACAGGGCTTTGGGTCTATGGCTACACCTTC. Looking up the rest from reference TRBV5-8 and TRBJ1-2 gives the full variable domain: EAGVTQSPTHLIKTRGQQATLRCSPISGHTSVYWYQQALGLGLQFLLWYDEGEERNRGNFPPRFSGRQFPNYSSELNVNALELEDSALYLCASSPGTGLWVYGYTFGSGTRLTVV.

The chain is built from TRBV30 and TRBJ1-1; possible D gene TRBD1, 5 bases. The germline V gene encodes CDR1 GTSNPN and CDR2 SVGIG (reference sequence). V lost 1 base to trimming and J lost 0 bases, with 6 bases between them. The CDR3 sequence is 13 residues long. Written as DNA, the CDR3 is TGTGCCTGGAGTGGGGACGTGAACACTGAAGCTTTCTTT. It translates to CAWSGDVNTEAFF. Drawing the rest from reference TRBV30 and TRBJ1-1, the complete variable domain is SQTIHQWPATLVQPVGSPLSLECTVEGTSNPNLYWYRQAAGRGLQLLFYSVGIGQISSEVPQNLSASRPQDRQFILSSKKLLLSDSGFYLCAWSGDVNTEAFFGQGTRLTVV.

This clone showed up just once. The V gene is TRBV7-6, the J gene TRBJ2-3; D perhaps matches TRBD1 (5 bases). Germline values: CDR1 SGHVS, CDR2 FNYEAQ. The CDR3 has 14 amino acids. The germline V and J ends were trimmed by 6 bases and 3 bases, with 13 bases remaining between them. The CDR3 spells CASSVVGPTDTQYF. The CDR3 DNA follows: TGTGCCAGCAGTGTGGTGGGGCCAACAGATACGCAGTATTTT.

This chain connects TRBV7-9 to TRBJ2-1, with 7 bases aligning to TRBD1. In germline, CDR1 is SEHNR, CDR2 FQNEAQ (reference sequence). Trimming cost V 5 bases and J 4 bases; bases outside gene matches: 2. The CDR3 consists of 13 residues. The CDR3 bases are TGTGCCAGCAGCCTGGGACAGTACAATGAGCAGTTCTTC. It specifies CASSLGQYNEQFF.

The DNA of the CDR3 is TGTGCCAGCAGCTTTGGAGGGGCCTACGAGCAGTACTTC. This gives the protein CASSFGGAYEQYF. The chain uses TRBV7-2 and TRBJ2-7; maybe TRBD2 (6 bases). The CDR3 sequence is 13 residues long. V lost 3 bases to trimming and J lost 2 bases, with 8 bases between them. Germline loops: CDR1 SGHTA, CDR2 FQGNSA.